This T cell receptor beta chain was sequenced for a study of T cell responses to AZD1222 COVID-19 vaccine. Study-wide points: Recipients of two AZD1222 doses showed rising Spike-specific TCR breadth and depth.

A remark on this clone: The target antigen is unknown.

CDR3 size: 18 residues. Germline V gene data show CDR1 as LNHNV and CDR2 as YYDKDF (reference sequence). With 0 bases clipped from V and 8 bases from J, the junction kept 15 bases outside the gene matches. Assay: immunoSEQ multiplex PCR; the TCRdb copy retains only in-frame clones and omits some. This table has about 88,000 clones, 85% to 90% appearing once. The starting material was peripheral blood, obtained on day 0 of AZD1222 vaccination. The V call is TRBV15, the J call TRBJ1-2, with TRBD1 matching 10 bases. The receptor was isolated from an adult in good health. The CDR3 DNA reads TGTGCCACCAGCAGAGATCACGGTGCCGGGACAGGGGTCGAGGGCTACACCTTC. Protein: CATSRDHGAGTGVEGYTF.